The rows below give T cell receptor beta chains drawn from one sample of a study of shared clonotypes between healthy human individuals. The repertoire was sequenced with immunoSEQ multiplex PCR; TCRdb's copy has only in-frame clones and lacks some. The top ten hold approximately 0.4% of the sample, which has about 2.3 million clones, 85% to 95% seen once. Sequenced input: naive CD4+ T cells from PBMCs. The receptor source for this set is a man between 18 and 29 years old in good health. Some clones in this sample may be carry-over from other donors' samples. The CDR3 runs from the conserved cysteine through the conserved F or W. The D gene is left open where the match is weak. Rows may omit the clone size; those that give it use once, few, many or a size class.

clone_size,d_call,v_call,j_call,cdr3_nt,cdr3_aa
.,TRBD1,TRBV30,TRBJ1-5,TGTGCCTGGAGTCCGATGAGGGGACAGATCAATCAGCCCCAGCATTTT,CAWSPMRGQINQPQHF
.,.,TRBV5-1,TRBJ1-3,TGCGCCAGCAGCTTGGGGGGCGGAAACACCATATATTTT,CASSLGGGNTIYF
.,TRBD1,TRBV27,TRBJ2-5,TGTGCCAGCGGGACAGGGTATCCGGAGACCCAGTACTTC,CASGTGYPETQYF
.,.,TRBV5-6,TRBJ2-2,TGTGCCAGTACTCTGGCGAACACCGGGGAGCTGTTTTTT,CASTLANTGELFF
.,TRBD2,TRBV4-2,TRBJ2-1,TGTGCCAGCAGCCAAGACTTGACTAGCGGGGTCTACAATGAGCAGTTCTTC,CASSQDLTSGVYNEQFF
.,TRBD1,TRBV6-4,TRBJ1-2,TGTGCCAGCAGTGACAGGCGTCAGGGGGTAAATGGCTACACCTTC,CASSDRRQGVNGYTF
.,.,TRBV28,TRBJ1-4,TGTGCCAGCAAGAGTGGAGGTGAAAAACTGTTTTTT,CASKSGGEKLFF
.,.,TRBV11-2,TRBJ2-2,TGTGCCAGCAGCTTAGAGGTCCACACGAACACCGGGGAGCTGTTTTTT,CASSLEVHTNTGELFF
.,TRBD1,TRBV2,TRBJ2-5,TGTGCCAGCACCCTACAGGGGGCACGGGAAGAGACCCAGTACTTC,CASTLQGAREETQYF
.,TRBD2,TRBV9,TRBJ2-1,TGTGCCAGCAGCCCCCAGCTAGCGGGGACTTACAATGAGCAGTTCTTC,CASSPQLAGTYNEQFF
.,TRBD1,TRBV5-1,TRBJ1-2,TGCGCCAGCAGCAGCCGGGAGGGACAGCAGGACTATGGCTACACCTTC,CASSSREGQQDYGYTF
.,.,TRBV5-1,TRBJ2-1,TGCGCCAGCAGCTTGGCCGCAGTGGCTAGCTCCTACAATGAGCAGTTCTTC,CASSLAAVASSYNEQFF
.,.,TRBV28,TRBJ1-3,TGTGCCAGCAGTCGACAGAGGGGTTCTATCGGAAACACCATATATTTT,CASSRQRGSIGNTIYF
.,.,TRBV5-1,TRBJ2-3,TGCGCCAGCAGCCCCCGAGGGTCAGATACGCAGTATTTT,CASSPRGSDTQYF
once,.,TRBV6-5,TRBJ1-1,TGTGCCAGCAAACGCAGGGCGAACACTGAAGCTTTCTTT,CASKRRANTEAFF
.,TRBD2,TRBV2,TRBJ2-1,TGTGCCAGCAGTGGTTTGAGCGGGGATTACAATGAGCAGTTCTTC,CASSGLSGDYNEQFF
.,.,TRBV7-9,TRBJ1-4,TGTGCCAGCAGACTTAGCTTCCGGGACGGAGATAATGAAAAACTGTTTTTT,CASRLSFRDGDNEKLFF
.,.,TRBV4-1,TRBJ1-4,TGCGCCAGCAGCCATTTGGGGAGTCCAGAAAAACTGTTTTTT,CASSHLGSPEKLFF
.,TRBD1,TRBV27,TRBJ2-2,TGTGCCAGCAGGTTCCTGGGTAGGGGGCAGGGCGGGGAGCTGTTTTTT,CASRFLGRGQGGELFF
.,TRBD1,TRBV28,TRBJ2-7,TGTGCCAGCGGTCAGGGGGCCGCCTACGAGCAGTACTTC,CASGQGAAYEQYF
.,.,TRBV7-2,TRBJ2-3,TGTGCCAGCAGCACACAGTTCCAGGCTAGTCCTGTGGATACGCAGTATTTT,CASSTQFQASPVDTQYF
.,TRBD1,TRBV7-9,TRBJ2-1,TGTGCCAGCAGCCCCGACAGGGGCTCCTACAATGAGCAGTTCTTC,CASSPDRGSYNEQFF
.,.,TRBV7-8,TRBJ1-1,TGTGCCAGCAGCGAAAGAGGGTGGCGGGCTTTCTTT,CASSERGWRAFF
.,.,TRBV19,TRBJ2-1,TGTGCCAGTAGAGGAGGTGGCTCCTACAATGAGCAGTTCTTC,CASRGGGSYNEQFF
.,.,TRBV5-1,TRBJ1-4,TGCGCCAGCAAATACCGATTCGGACGGCTCGGAGCAACTAATGAAAAACTGTTTTTT,CASKYRFGRLGATNEKLFF
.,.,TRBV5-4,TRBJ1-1,TGTGCCAGCAGCCTCGGTGGCTGGAACACTGAAGCTTTCTTT,CASSLGGWNTEAFF
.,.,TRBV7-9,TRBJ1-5,TGTGCCAGCATCCCCCGGGGAGAGGGCAATCAGCCCCAGCATTTT,CASIPRGEGNQPQHF
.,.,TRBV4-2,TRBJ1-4,TGTGCCAGCAGCACGGGACGGACTAATGAAAAACTGTTTTTT,CASSTGRTNEKLFF
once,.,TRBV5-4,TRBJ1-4,TGTGCCAGCAGCTTCGACTTACAGGGAGGGCGAGGTGAAAAACTGTTTTTT,CASSFDLQGGRGEKLFF
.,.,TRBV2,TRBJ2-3,TGTGCCAGCAGTTCAGGGTGGAGGGGAGATACGCAGTATTTT,CASSSGWRGDTQYF
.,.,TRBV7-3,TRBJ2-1,TGTGCCAGCAGCTTAAGTAGCCCGGATGAGCAGTTCTTC,CASSLSSPDEQFF
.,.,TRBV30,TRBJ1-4,TGTGCCTGGAGTGTGGGGCCTGGGGGCGAAAAACTGTTTTTT,CAWSVGPGGEKLFF
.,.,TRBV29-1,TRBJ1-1,TGCAGCGTTGCGCCCAAACTTAACACTGAAGCTTTCTTT,CSVAPKLNTEAFF
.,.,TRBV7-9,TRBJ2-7,TGTGCCAGCAGCACAAACCCCGGGACATTGCCCTACGAGCAGTACTTC,CASSTNPGTLPYEQYF
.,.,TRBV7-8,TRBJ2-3,TGTGCCAGCAGCTTTAGCGCGACGCAGTATTTT,CASSFSATQYF
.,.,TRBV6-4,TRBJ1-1,TGTGCCAGCTCCCTCGGCCTGAACACTGAAGCTTTCTTT,CASSLGLNTEAFF
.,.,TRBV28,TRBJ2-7,TGTGCCAGCAGTTATCCCCAGGGCCCCTACGAGCAGTACTTC,CASSYPQGPYEQYF
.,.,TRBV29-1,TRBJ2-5,TGCAGCGTTGCCCCCCAGCCCCGGGAGACCCAGTACTTC,CSVAPQPRETQYF
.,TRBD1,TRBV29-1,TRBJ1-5,TGCAGCGTTCGGGACAGCCATAGCAATCAGCCCCAGCATTTT,CSVRDSHSNQPQHF
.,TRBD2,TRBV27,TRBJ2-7,TGTGCCAGCAGTTCAGGCGGCGGGAGGAACGAGCAGTACTTC,CASSSGGGRNEQYF
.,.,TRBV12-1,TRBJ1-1,TGTGCCAGCAGCTTGGGGGACAGGGGGACTGAAGCTTTCTTT,CASSLGDRGTEAFF
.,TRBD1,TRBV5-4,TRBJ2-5,TGTGCCAGCAGCCCACGGGACAGAGAATACCAAGAGACCCAGTACTTC,CASSPRDREYQETQYF
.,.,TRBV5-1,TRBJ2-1,TGCGCCAGCAGCGTAAGACACCTCGCTGAGCAGTTCTTC,CASSVRHLAEQFF
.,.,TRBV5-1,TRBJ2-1,TGCGCCAGCAGCTTGGACCCCCCCGGGACGAGGAACGATGAGCAGTTCTTC,CASSLDPPGTRNDEQFF
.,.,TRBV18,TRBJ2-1,TGTGCCAGCTCACCACTACAGGAGGGTATTCCTAAGCAGTTCTTC,CASSPLQEGIPKQFF
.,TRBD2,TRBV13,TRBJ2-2,TGTGCCAGCAGCCCGCTAGCGGGAGCTTCCGGGGAGCTGTTTTTT,CASSPLAGASGELFF
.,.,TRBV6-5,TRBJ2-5,TGTGCCAGCAGTTACGATTTTTGGGCTAGTAGACAGACCCAGTACTTC,CASSYDFWASRQTQYF
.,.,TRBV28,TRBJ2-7,TGTGCCAGCACCTCTGGGGCTGGAAGGGATTACGAGCAGTACTTC,CASTSGAGRDYEQYF
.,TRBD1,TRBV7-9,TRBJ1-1,TGTGCCAGCAGCTCCACCCCCTCCGGACAGGGGGCGGGCACTGAAGCTTTCTTT,CASSSTPSGQGAGTEAFF
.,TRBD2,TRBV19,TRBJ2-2,TGTGCCAGTAGTATTTCAGCGGGGAAGAACACCGGGGAGCTGTTTTTT,CASSISAGKNTGELFF
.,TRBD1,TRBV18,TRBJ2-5,TGTGCCAGCTCACCACGGACAGGGTGGGAGACCCAGTACTTC,CASSPRTGWETQYF
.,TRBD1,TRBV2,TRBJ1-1,TGTGCCAGCAGTGATCAGGGGGCGTATGCCGAGACCACTTCTTTCTTT,CASSDQGAYAETTSFF
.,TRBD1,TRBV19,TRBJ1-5,TGTGCCAGTAGGAACGGACAGGGCAACAATCAGCCCCAGCATTTT,CASRNGQGNNQPQHF
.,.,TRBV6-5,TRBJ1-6,TGTGCCAGCACCCCTTCCCGGTTGACACCCCTCCACTTT,CASTPSRLTPLHF
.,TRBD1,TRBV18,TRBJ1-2,TGTGCCAGCTCACCCGGGACAGGGGGCCCCAGCTATGGCTACACCTTC,CASSPGTGGPSYGYTF
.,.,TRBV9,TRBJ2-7,TGTGCCAGCAGCGTAGGGAGTAGCGGAGTTTACGAGCAGTACTTC,CASSVGSSGVYEQYF